What follows are 19 T cell receptor beta chains derived from one specimen sequenced in a study of T cell responses to AZD1222 COVID-19 vaccine (dated by TCRdb to the early 2020s). In the paper's terms, the time point label means: baseline before first vaccination. Libraries were made using the immunoSEQ multiplex PCR assay. In TCRdb, the immuneACCESS table is reduced to in-frame sequences with V and J assigned. These tables do not hold every clone; where another copy was compared, an unresolved V gene accounts for under half, and the others remain unexplained. This sample is represented by 150,000 to 200,000 clones; around 87% of them were singletons. Less than 3% of the sample comes from the top ten. This material consisted of peripheral blood, taken on day 0 of AZD1222 vaccination. Receptor source: an adult in good health.

The chain combines TRBV18 with TRBJ1-5; 8 nucleotides line up with TRBD1. From germline, CDR1 is KGHSH and CDR2 LQKENI. There are 15 residues in the CDR3. V trimming: 6 bases; J trimming: 8 bases; junction bases outside the gene matches: 12. The CDR3 DNA sequence: TGTGCCAGCTCTCCGGGACAGGCATTTTTTGAGCCCCAGCATTTT. It is translated as CASSPGQAFFEPQHF.

The chain employs TRBV6-5 and TRBJ2-7; 11 bases are shared with TRBD2. The V and J ends lost 2 bases and 1 base, in that order; junction bases with no gene match: 1. The germline CDR1 and CDR2 sequences are MNHEY and SVGAGI. The CDR3 spans 15 residues. The CDR3 nucleotides read TGTGCCAGCAGTTACGGGACTAGCGGTTCCTACGAGCAGTACTTC. It is translated as CASSYGTSGSYEQYF.

V usage is TRBV7-2 and J usage is TRBJ1-6; possible D gene TRBD1, 5 bases. This CDR3 spans 14 amino acids. Germline-derived CDR1 and CDR2 are SGHTA and FQGNSA. V was trimmed by 4 bases and J by 4 bases, leaving 8 bases between them. The CDR3 loop is CASSWQGYNSPLHF. The CDR3 DNA reads TGTGCCAGCAGCTGGCAGGGTTATAATTCACCCCTCCACTTT. Complete variable domain (other parts from reference TRBV7-2 and TRBJ1-6): GAGVSQSPSNKVTEKGKDVELRCDPISGHTALYWYRQSLGQGLEFLIYFQGNSAPDKSGLPSDRFSAERTGGSVSTLTIQRTQQEDSAVYLCASSWQGYNSPLHFGNGTRLTVT.

This clone has a single count. The chain links TRBV10-1 to TRBJ1-4, with D perhaps matching TRBD1 (6 bases). The CDR3 is made up of 19 amino acids. Germline CDR1 and CDR2: WNHNN and SYGVQD (reference sequence). Trimming cost V 7 bases and J 2 bases, with 26 bases left between them. CDR3 residues: CASTRDTSLLSATNEKLFF. As DNA, the CDR3 is TGCGCCAGCACAAGGGACACCTCCTTGCTATCCGCGACTAATGAAAAACTGTTTTTT.

The chain carries TRBV3-1 (or the pseudogene TRBV3-2) and TRBJ1-5, with 9 bases matching TRBD1. Germline lookup yields CDR1 LGHDT and CDR2 YNNKEL (reference sequence). V was pared by 5 bases and J by 6 bases, with 8 bases of the junction left unmatched. This CDR3 contains 15 residues. CDR3 nucleotides: TGTGCCAGCAGCTATGGGACAGGGTTGGCTCAGCCCCAGCATTTT. Amino acids: CASSYGTGLAQPQHF.

The rearrangement links TRBV5-1 to TRBJ2-7; D is unclear. The V gene lost 4 bases and the J gene lost 0 bases, with 17 bases spanning the gap. This CDR3 contains 16 residues. Germline V lookup: CDR1 SGHRS, CDR2 YFSETQ. CDR3 sequence reads: CASSQTGRSSSYEQYF. The DNA of the CDR3 is TGCGCCAGCAGCCAGACCGGACGGTCGAGCTCCTACGAGCAGTACTTC.

This clone occurred a few times. Compared with germline, one end of the junction differs, possibly owing to a read error. This rearrangement joins TRBV14 to TRBJ1-2; perhaps TRBD1 as D (5 bases). CDR3 length equals 14 residues. Per germline, CDR1 SGHDN and CDR2 FVKESK. The CDR3 DNA is TGTGCCAGCAGCCAAGATCGGGGGGTAAGGGCTCCGCACTTC. This codes for CASSQDRGVRAPHF.

The chain couples TRBV4-1 to TRBJ1-1; TRBD1 might be the D (6 bases). The CDR3 has 16 residues. Per the germline V gene, CDR1 is MGHRA and CDR2 is YSYEKL. Trimming took 5 bases from V and 1 from J, leaving 17 bases between them. The CDR3 DNA reads as TGCGCCAGCAGCAAGGGGCGGGGGCCTCAGAACACTGAAGCTTTCTTT. Its translation is CASSKGRGPQNTEAFF.

This clone was seen more than once but under ten times. The chain carries TRBV27 and TRBJ2-7; the match to TRBD2 covers 12 bases. The CDR3 runs to 16 residues. Losses at the gene ends were 3 bases for V and 3 bases for J; bases not matched to a gene: 6. The germline V gene encodes CDR1 MNHEY and CDR2 SMNVEV (reference sequence). The CDR3 loop reads CASSFLRLAGDYEQYF. The CDR3 nucleotides read TGTGCCAGCAGTTTTCTCCGACTAGCGGGAGACTACGAGCAGTACTTC.

The genes are TRBV5-4 and TRBJ2-7, with TRBD2 as a possible D gene (5 bases). Looked up from germline, CDR1 is SGHNT and CDR2 is YYREEE (reference sequence). V dropped 2 bases and J dropped 0 bases, with 9 bases sitting between them. This CDR3 spans 14 amino acids. The CDR3 reads CASSFRGDSYEQYF. In nucleotides, the CDR3 is TGTGCCAGCAGCTTCCGGGGTGACTCCTACGAGCAGTACTTC. Together with reference TRBV5-4 and TRBJ2-7, the CDR3 gives the full variable domain: ETGVTQSPTHLIKTRGQQVTLRCSSQSGHNTVSWYQQALGQGPQFIFQYYREEENGRGNFPPRFSGLQFPNYSSELNVNALELDDSALYLCASSFRGDSYEQYFGPGTRLTVT.

The chain combines TRBV27 with TRBJ1-1, with 7 bases matching TRBD1. There are 14 residues in the CDR3. The V gene's germline CDR1 is MNHEY and CDR2 SMNVEV (reference sequence). V gave up 6 bases and J gave up 0 bases; unmatched junction bases: 4. CDR3 in amino acids: CASSQTGLNTEAFF. CDR3 sequence (DNA): TGTGCCAGCAGCCAGACAGGGTTGAACACTGAAGCTTTCTTT.

This sequence joins TRBV15 and TRBJ2-5, with 7 bases that match TRBD2. CDR3 size: 13 residues. The V gene's germline CDR1 is LNHNV and CDR2 YYDKDF (reference sequence). Trimming took 0 bases from V and 7 from J; bases not matched to a gene: 2. Written as DNA, the CDR3 is TGTGCCACCAGCAGAGATTCGGGGGGGACCCAGTACTTC. This gives the protein CATSRDSGGTQYF.

The rearrangement joins TRBV5-4 to TRBJ2-5; 7 bases agree with TRBD2. The CDR3 covers 14 residues. The germline V gene has CDR1 SGHNT and CDR2 YYREEE (reference sequence). The ends lost 4 bases at V and 2 bases at J; junction bases unmatched: 5. The CDR3 coding sequence is TGTGCCAGCAGCGAAGGGACTACACAAGAGACCCAGTACTTC. Translated: CASSEGTTQETQYF.

The rearrangement joins TRBV15 to TRBJ2-6; D is undetermined. Germline CDR1 LNHNV, CDR2 YYDKDF (reference sequence). Trimming took 0 bases from V and 0 from J, leaving 3 bases between them. CDR3 length: 15 residues. CDR3 nucleotide sequence: TGTGCCACCAGCAGAGACAACTCTGGGGCCAACGTCCTGACTTTC. This gives the protein CATSRDNSGANVLTF.

This clone showed up just once. The J gene is TRBJ1-5, the V gene TRBV7-9, with 7 bases that match TRBD1. The CDR3 is 14 residues long. The trim removed 5 bases at V and 2 bases at J, leaving 3 bases unmatched. Germline CDR1 reads SEHNR; CDR2 reads FQNEAQ (reference sequence). CDR3 in DNA: TGTGCCAGCAGCCCCGGACAGGGCAATCAGCCCCAGCATTTT. It specifies CASSPGQGNQPQHF.

Remarks on this clone: This same CDR3 is encoded by further DNA sequences in the sample. The V and J genes are TRBV27 and TRBJ2-1, with TRBD2 identical over 12 bases. J gave up 0 bases and V 6 bases, and 3 bases lay outside the gene matches. Per germline, CDR1 MNHEY and CDR2 SMNVEV (reference sequence). The CDR3 consists of 16 residues. CDR3 sequence reads: CASSLLAGGSYNEQFF. DNA for the CDR3: TGTGCCAGCAGCTTACTAGCGGGAGGCTCCTACAATGAGCAGTTCTTC.

The rearrangement joins TRBV19 to TRBJ2-1; 9 positions agree with TRBD2. V shed 4 bases and J 8 bases; nucleotides not matched to a gene: 3. From germline, CDR1 is LNHDA and CDR2 SQIVND (reference sequence). This CDR3 has 13 amino acids. CDR3 in amino acids: CASSKAGGDEQFF. The CDR3 DNA is TGTGCCAGTAGTAAGGCGGGAGGGGATGAGCAGTTCTTC.

The chain uses TRBV18 and TRBJ1-2, with D uncertain. The CDR3 has 15 residues. Trimming took off 3 bases at V and 6 bases at J, with 17 bases between the two ends. The germline gives CDR1 KGHSH, CDR2 LQKENI. The CDR3 loop reads CASSPPVEKGHGYTF. For the CDR3, the DNA is TGTGCCAGCTCACCCCCGGTTGAGAAAGGGCATGGCTACACCTTC. Full variable domain (remainder filled in from reference TRBV18 and TRBJ1-2): NAGVMQNPRHLVRRRGQEARLRCSPMKGHSHVYWYRQLPEEGLKFMVYLQKENIIDESGMPKERFSAEFPKEGPSILRIQQVVRGDSAAYFCASSPPVEKGHGYTFGSGTRLTVV.

V and J are TRBV18 and TRBJ2-1; the match to TRBD1 covers 8 bases. The CDR3 covers 13 residues. In germline, CDR1 is KGHSH, CDR2 LQKENI. J gave up 6 bases and V 6 bases, and 4 bases lay outside the gene matches. The CDR3 protein is CASSQTGVNEQFF. CDR3 coding DNA: TGTGCCAGCTCGCAGACAGGGGTCAATGAGCAGTTCTTC.